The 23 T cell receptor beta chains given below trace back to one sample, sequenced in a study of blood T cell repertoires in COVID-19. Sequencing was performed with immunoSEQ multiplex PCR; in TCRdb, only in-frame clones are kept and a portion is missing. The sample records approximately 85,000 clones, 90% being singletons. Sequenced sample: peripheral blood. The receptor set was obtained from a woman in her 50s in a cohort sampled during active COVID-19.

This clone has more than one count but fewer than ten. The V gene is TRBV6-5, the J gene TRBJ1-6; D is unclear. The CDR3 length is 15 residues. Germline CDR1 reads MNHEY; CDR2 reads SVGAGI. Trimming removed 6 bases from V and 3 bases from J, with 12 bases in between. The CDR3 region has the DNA TGTGCCAGCAGACCCCCGGGAGTCTATAATTCACCCCTCCACTTT. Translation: CASRPPGVYNSPLHF.

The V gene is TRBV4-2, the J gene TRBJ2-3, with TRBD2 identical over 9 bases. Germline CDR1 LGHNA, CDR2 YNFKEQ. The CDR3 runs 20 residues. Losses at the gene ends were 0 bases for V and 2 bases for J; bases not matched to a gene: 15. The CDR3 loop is CASSQERIAGVIGYTDTQYF. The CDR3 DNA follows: TGTGCCAGCAGCCAAGAGAGAATAGCGGGAGTGATAGGGTACACAGATACGCAGTATTTT.

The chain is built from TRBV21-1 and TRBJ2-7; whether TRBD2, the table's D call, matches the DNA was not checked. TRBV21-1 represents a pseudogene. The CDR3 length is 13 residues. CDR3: CASSPAGSYEQYF. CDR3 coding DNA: TGTGCCAGCAGCCCCGCGGGGTCCTACGAGCAGTACTTC.

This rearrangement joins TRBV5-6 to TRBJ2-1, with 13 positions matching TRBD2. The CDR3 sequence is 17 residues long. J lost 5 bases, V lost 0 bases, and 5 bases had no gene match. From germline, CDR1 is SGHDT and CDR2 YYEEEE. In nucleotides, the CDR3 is TGTGCCAGCAGCTTGGAGATACTAGCGGGAGGGAACAATGAGCAGTTCTTC. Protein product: CASSLEILAGGNNEQFF.

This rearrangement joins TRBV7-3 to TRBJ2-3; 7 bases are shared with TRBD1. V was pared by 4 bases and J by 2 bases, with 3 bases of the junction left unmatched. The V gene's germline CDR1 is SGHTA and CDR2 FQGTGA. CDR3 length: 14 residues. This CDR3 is CASSSGGNTDTQYF. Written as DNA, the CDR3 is TGTGCCAGCAGCTCAGGGGGAAACACAGATACGCAGTATTTT.

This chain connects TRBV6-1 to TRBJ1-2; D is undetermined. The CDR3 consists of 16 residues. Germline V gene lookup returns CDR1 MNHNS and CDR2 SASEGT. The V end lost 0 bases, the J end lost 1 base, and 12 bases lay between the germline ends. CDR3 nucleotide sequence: TGTGCCAGCAGTGAAGCAGCGGCGACCTTTAACTATGGCTACACCTTC. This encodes CASSEAAATFNYGYTF.

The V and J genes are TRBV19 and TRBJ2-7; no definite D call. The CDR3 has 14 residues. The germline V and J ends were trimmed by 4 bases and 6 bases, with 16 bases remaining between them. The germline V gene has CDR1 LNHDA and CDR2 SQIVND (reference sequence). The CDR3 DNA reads TGTGCCAGTAGTAGGAGCCCCGGGTTAGGCGAGCAGTACTTC. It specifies CASSRSPGLGEQYF.

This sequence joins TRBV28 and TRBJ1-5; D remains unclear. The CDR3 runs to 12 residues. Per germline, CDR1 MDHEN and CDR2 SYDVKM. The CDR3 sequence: CASVERNQPQHF. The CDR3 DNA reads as TGTGCTTCAGTGGAGCGAAATCAGCCCCAGCATTTT.

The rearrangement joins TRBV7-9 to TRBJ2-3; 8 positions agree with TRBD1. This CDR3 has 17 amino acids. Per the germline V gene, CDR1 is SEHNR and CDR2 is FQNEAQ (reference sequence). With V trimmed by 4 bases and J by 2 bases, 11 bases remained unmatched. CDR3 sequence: CASSSPPGGWATDTQYF. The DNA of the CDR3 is TGTGCCAGCAGCTCTCCCCCAGGGGGCTGGGCCACAGATACGCAGTATTTT.

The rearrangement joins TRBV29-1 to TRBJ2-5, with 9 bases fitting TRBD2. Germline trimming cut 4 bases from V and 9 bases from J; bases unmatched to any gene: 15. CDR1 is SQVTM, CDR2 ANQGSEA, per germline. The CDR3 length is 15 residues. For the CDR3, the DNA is TGCAGCGTTGGGGGGATGCAGGCTAGCGGGGAGTCCCAGTACTTC. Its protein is CSVGGMQASGESQYF.

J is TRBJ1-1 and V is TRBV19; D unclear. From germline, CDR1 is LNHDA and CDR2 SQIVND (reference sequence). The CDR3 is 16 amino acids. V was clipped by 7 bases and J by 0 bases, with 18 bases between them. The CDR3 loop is CASTKAQWVMNTEAFF. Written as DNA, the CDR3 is TGTGCCAGTACCAAGGCACAGTGGGTCATGAACACTGAAGCTTTCTTT. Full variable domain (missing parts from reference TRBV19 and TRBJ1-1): DGGITQSPKYLFRKEGQNVTLSCEQNLNHDAMYWYRQDPGQGLRLIYYSQIVNDFQKGDIAEGYSVSREKKESFPLTVTSAQKNPTAFYLCASTKAQWVMNTEAFFGQGTRLTVV.

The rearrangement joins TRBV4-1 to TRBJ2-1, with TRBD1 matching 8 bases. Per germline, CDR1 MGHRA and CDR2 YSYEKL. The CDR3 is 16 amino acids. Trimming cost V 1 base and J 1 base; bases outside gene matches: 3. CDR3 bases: TGCGCCAGCAGCCAAGTTTACAGGGGGTCCTACAATGAGCAGTTCTTC. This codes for CASSQVYRGSYNEQFF.

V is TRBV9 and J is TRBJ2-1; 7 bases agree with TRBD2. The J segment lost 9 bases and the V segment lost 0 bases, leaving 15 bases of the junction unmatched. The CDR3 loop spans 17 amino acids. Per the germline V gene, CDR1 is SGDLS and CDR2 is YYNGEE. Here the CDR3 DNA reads TGTGCCAGCAGCGTAGCTGGTTGGCGGGAGACTCTCGGTGAGCAGTTCTTC. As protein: CASSVAGWRETLGEQFF.

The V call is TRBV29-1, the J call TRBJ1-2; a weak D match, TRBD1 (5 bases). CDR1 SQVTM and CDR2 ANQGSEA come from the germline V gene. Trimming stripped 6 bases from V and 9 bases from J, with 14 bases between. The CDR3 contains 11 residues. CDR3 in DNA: TGCAGCGTGGATGGGGGGTTGCGCTACACCTTC. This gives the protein CSVDGGLRYTF.

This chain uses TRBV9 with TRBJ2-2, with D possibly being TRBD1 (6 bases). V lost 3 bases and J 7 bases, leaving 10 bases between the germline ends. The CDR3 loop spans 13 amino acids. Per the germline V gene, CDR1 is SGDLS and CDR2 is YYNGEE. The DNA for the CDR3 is TGTGCCAGCAGCGGGACAGATGGCGGGGAGCTGTTTTTT. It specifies CASSGTDGGELFF.

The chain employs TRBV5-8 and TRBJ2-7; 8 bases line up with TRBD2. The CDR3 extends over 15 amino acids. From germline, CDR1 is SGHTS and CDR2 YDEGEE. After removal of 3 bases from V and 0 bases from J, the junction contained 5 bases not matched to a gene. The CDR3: CASSWATSGSYEQYF. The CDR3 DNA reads TGTGCCAGCAGCTGGGCCACTAGCGGCTCCTACGAGCAGTACTTC.

CDR3: CATSAGNEQFF. The CDR3 nucleotides read TGTGCCACCAGTGCAGGGAATGAGCAGTTCTTC. The chain has TRBV24-1 and TRBJ2-1; TRBD1 is a possible D gene (5 bases). The ends were cut back, 5 bases at V and 7 bases at J, with 5 bases in the middle. Germline loops: CDR1 KGHDR, CDR2 SFDVKD. This CDR3 spans 11 amino acids.

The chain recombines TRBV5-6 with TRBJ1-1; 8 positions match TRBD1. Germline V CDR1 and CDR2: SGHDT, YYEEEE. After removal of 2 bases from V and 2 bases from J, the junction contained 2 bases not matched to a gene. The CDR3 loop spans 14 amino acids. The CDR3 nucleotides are TGTGCCAGCAGCTTCGACAGGGGTAACACTGAAGCTTTCTTT. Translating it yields CASSFDRGNTEAFF.

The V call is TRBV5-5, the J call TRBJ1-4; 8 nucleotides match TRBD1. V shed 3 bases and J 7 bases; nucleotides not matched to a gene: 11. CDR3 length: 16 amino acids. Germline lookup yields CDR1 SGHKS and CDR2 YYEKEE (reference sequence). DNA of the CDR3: TGTGCCAGCAGCTCGAACCGACAGGGGAGTTCTGAAAAACTGTTTTTT. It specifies CASSSNRQGSSEKLFF. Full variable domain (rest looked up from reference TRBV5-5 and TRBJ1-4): DAGVTQSPTHLIKTRGQQVTLRCSPISGHKSVSWYQQVLGQGPQFIFQYYEKEERGRGNFPDRFSARQFPNYSSELNVNALLLGDSALYLCASSSNRQGSSEKLFFGSGTQLSVL.

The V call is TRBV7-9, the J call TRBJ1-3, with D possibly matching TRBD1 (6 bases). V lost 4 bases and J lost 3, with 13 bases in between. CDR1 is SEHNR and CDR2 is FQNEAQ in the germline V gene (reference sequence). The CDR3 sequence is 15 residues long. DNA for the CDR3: TGTGCCAGCAGCTCATCAACAGGGAATGGAAACACCATATATTTT. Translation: CASSSSTGNGNTIYF.

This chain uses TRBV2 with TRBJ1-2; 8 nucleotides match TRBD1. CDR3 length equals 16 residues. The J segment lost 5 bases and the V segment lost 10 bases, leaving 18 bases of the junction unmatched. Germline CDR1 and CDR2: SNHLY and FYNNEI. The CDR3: CAIPDREEGSRYGYTF. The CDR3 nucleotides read TGTGCCATCCCGGACAGGGAGGAGGGAAGTCGTTATGGCTACACCTTC.

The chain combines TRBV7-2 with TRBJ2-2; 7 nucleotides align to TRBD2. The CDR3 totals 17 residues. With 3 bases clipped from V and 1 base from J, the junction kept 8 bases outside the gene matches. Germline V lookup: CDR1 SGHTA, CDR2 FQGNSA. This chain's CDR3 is CASSFSSGPLNTGELFF. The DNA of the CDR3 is TGTGCCAGCAGCTTCAGTAGCGGGCCACTGAACACCGGGGAGCTGTTTTTT.

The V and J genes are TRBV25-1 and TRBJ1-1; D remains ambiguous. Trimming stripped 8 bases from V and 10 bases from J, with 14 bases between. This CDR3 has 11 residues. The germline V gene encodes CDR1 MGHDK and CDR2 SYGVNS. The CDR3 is CASGEVLGAFF. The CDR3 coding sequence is TGTGCCAGCGGAGAGGTGCTCGGAGCTTTCTTT. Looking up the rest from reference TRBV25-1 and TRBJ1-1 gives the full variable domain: EADIYQTPRYLVIGTGKKITLECSQTMGHDKMYWYQQDPGMELHLIHYSYGVNSTEKGDLSSESTVSRIRTEHFPLTLESARPSHTSQYLCASGEVLGAFFGQGTRLTVV.